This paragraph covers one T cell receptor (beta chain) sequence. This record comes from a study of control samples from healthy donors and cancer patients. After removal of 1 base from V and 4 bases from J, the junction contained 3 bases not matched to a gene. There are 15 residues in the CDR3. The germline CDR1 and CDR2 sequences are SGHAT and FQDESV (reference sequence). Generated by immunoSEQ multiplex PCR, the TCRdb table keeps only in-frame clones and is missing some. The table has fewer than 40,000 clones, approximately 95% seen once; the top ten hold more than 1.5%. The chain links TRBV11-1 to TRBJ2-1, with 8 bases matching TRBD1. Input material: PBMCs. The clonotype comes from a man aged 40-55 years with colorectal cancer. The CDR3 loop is CASSLGTGYYNEQFF. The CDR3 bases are TGTGCCAGCAGCTTAGGGACAGGGTATTACAATGAGCAGTTCTTC. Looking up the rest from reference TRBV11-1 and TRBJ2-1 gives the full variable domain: EAEVAQSPRYKITEKSQAVAFWCDPISGHATLYWYRQILGQGPELLVQFQDESVVDDSQLPKDRFSAERLKGVDSTLKIQPAELGDSAMYLCASSLGTGYYNEQFFGPGTRLTVL.